This T cell receptor beta chain appears in the sequencing data of a study of shared clonotypes between healthy human individuals. About this clone itself: Its antigen is unknown.

The repertoire was sequenced with immunoSEQ multiplex PCR; TCRdb's copy has only in-frame clones and lacks some. This sample has some 1,600,000 clones; approximately 98% occur once, and the top ten carry about 0.45%. Negatively enriched CD4+ T cells were divided by CD45RA into naive and memory. Germline lookup yields CDR1 SGHTA and CDR2 FQGNSA. The CDR3 sequence is 13 residues long. V was trimmed by 2 bases and J by 4 bases, leaving 5 bases between them. Study findings and constraints: In general, naive subsets displayed greater estimated richness than memory subsets did.

V and J are TRBV7-2 and TRBJ2-2, with D uncertain. This TCR came from a man aged 30 to 45 in good health. Input material: naive CD4+ T cells sorted from blood. The subset here: CD45RA+ positively selected. In DNA form, the CDR3 reads TGTGCCAGCAGCTTAAAAGTCACCGGGGAGCTGTTTTTT. This codes for CASSLKVTGELFF. Full variable domain (remainder filled in from reference TRBV7-2 and TRBJ2-2): GAGVSQSPSNKVTEKGKDVELRCDPISGHTALYWYRQSLGQGLEFLIYFQGNSAPDKSGLPSDRFSAERTGGSVSTLTIQRTQQEDSAVYLCASSLKVTGELFFGEGSRLTVL.